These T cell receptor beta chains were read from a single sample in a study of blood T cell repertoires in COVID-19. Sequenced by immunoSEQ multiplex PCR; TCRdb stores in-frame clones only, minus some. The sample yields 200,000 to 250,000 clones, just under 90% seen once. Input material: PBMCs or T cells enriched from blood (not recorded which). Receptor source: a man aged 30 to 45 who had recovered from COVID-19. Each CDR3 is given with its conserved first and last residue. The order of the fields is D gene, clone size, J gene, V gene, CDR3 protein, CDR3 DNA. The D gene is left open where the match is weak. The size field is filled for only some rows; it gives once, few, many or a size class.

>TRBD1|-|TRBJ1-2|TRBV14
CASSPGTGTNYGYTF
TGTGCCAGCAGCCCCGGGACAGGGACTAACTATGGCTACACCTTC
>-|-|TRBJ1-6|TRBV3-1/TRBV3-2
CASSQDSDGFGNRDNSPLHF
TGTGCCAGCAGCCAAGATTCAGACGGGTTCGGTAACCGTGATAATTCACCCCTCCACTTT
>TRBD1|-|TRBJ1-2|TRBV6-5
CASRTTGQNYGYTF
TGTGCCAGCAGAACGACGGGACAGAACTATGGCTACACCTTC
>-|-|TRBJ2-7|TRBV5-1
CASSFKPHAGLSYEQYF
TGCGCCAGCAGCTTTAAACCCCATGCTGGACTTTCCTACGAGCAGTACTTC
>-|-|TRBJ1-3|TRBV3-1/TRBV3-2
CASSQARGGGNTIYF
TGTGCCAGCAGCCAAGCTAGGGGTGGAGGAAACACCATATATTTT
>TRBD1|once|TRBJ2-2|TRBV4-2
CASSQDFNGREMGTANTGELFF
TGTGCCAGCAGCCAAGATTTTAACGGCAGGGAAATGGGGACAGCGAACACCGGGGAGCTGTTTTTT
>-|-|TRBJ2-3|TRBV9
CASSVSRERGTDTQYF
TGTGCCAGCAGCGTCTCCCGGGAGAGAGGGACAGATACGCAGTATTTT
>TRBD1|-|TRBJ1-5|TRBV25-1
CASSDGQGRQPQHF
TGTGCCAGCAGTGATGGACAGGGGAGGCAGCCCCAGCATTTT
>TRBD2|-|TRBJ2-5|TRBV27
CASRLLAGGGETQYF
TGTGCCAGCAGGCTACTAGCGGGAGGAGGAGAGACCCAGTACTTC
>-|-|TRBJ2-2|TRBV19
CASSNGLPNTGELFF
TGTGCCAGTAGTAATGGCTTACCGAACACCGGGGAGCTGTTTTTT
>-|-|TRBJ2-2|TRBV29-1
CSVEAGANTGELFF
TGCAGCGTTGAAGCGGGGGCGAACACCGGGGAGCTGTTTTTT
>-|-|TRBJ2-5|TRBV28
CASSTTGLPETQYF
TGTGCCAGCAGTACAACAGGGTTACCGGAGACCCAGTACTTC
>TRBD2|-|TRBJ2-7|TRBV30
CAWTLDALAGGGEQYF
TGTGCCTGGACCCTTGACGCCTTAGCGGGAGGGGGGGAGCAGTACTTC